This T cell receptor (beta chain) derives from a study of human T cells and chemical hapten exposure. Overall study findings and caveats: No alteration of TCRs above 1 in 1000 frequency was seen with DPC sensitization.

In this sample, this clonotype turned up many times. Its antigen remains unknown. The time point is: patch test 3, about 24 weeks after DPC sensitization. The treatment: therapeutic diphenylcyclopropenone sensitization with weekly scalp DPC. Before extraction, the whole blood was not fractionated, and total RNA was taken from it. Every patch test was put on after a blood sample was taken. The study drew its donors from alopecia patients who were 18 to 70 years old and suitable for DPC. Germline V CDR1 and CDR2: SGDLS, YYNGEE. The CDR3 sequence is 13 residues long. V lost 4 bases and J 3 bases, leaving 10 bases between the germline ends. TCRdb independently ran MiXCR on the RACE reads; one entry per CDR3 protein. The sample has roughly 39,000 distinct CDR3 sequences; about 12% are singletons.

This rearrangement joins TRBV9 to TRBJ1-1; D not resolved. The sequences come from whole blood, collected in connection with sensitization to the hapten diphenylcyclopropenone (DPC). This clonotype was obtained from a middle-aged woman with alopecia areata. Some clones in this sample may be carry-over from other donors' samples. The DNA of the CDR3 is TGTGCCAGCAGCACACGGACTGACACTGAAGCTTTCTTT. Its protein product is CASSTRTDTEAFF.